This T cell receptor (beta chain) was sequenced in a study of shared clonotypes between healthy human individuals. Overall study context: Plates per donor: three CD4 naive, three CD4 memory, two CD8 naive, one CD8 memory.

Turning to this clone: Its antigen is still unknown.

The protocol was immunoSEQ multiplex PCR, while the TCRdb copy is restricted to in-frame clones and leaves out a portion. The table records about 820,000 clones, around 93% of them present only once. The CDR3 runs 12 residues. V was trimmed by 0 bases and J by 10 bases, leaving 7 bases between them. Germline-derived CDR1 and CDR2 are LNHNV and YYDKDF (reference sequence). Study outcomes and limitations: The study found lower generation probabilities in non-shared clonotypes than in those shared by all four donors. Several donors held about 5% of naive CD4 clonotypes in common.

CD45RO-negative cells were positively selected for CCR7, leaving out terminally differentiated effector memory CD45RA+ cells. The gene calls are TRBV15 and TRBJ2-1; no definite D call. Sequencing used naive CD8+ T cells sorted from blood. This receptor was identified in a young man in good health. CDR3 loop: CATSRENEEQFF. CDR3 nucleotides: TGTGCCACCAGCAGAGAAAACGAGGAGCAGTTCTTC.